This entry features one T cell receptor (beta chain) sequence. Sequencing was performed with immunoSEQ multiplex PCR; in TCRdb, only in-frame clones are kept and a portion is missing. The data show about 1 million clones, with 65% to 75% seen just once and nearly 1.5% held by the top ten. The data derive from a study of shared clonotypes between healthy human individuals. Source material: memory CD4+ T cells sorted from blood. Subset noted: CD45RA-negative fraction. This receptor was obtained from a man younger than 35 in good health.

The CDR3 bases are TGTGCCAGCACACGGACCTCTGGGGCCAACGTCCTGACTTTC. This codes for CASTRTSGANVLTF. The genes are TRBV6-1 and TRBJ2-6, with D unclear. V was shortened by 7 bases and J by 0 bases, with 7 bases between the two germline ends. The CDR3 has 14 amino acids. The germline gives CDR1 MNHNS, CDR2 SASEGT.